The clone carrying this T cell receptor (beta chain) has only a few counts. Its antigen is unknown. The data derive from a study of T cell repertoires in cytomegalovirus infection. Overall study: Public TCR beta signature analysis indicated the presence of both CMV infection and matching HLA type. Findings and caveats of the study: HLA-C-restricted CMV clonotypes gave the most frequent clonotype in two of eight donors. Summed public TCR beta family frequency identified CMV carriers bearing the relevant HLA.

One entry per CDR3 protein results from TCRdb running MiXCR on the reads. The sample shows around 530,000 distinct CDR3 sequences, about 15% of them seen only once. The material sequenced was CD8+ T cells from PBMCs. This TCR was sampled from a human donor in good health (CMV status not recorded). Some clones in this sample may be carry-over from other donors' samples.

This CDR3 is CASSYGPGSNEQYF. CDR3 DNA: TGTGCCAGCAGCTATGGGCCGGGGTCAAACGAGCAGTACTTC. The V call is TRBV5-4, the J call TRBJ2-7; TRBD2 might be the D (5 bases). The CDR3 consists of 14 residues. From germline, CDR1 is SGHNT and CDR2 YYREEE (reference sequence). Between the trimmed V and J ends, which lost 3 bases and 5 bases, there was a span of 15 bases.